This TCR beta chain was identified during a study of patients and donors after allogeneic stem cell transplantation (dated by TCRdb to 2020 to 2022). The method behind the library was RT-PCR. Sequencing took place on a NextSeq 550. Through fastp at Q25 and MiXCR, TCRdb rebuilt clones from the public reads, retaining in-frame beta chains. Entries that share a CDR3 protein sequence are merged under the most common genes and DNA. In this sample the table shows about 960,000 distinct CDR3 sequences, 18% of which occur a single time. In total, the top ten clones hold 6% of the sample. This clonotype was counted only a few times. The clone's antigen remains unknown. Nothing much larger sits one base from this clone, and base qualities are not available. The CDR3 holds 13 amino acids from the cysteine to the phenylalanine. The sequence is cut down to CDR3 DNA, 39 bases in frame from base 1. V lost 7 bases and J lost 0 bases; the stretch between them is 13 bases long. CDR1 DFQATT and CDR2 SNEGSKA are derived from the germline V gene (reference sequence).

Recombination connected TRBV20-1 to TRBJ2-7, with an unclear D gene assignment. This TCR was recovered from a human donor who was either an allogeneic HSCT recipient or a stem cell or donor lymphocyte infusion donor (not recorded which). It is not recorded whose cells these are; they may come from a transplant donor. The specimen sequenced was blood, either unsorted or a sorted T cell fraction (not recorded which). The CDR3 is CSVIAPSSYEQYF. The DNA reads TGCAGTGTTATTGCCCCTAGCTCCTACGAGCAGTACTTC.